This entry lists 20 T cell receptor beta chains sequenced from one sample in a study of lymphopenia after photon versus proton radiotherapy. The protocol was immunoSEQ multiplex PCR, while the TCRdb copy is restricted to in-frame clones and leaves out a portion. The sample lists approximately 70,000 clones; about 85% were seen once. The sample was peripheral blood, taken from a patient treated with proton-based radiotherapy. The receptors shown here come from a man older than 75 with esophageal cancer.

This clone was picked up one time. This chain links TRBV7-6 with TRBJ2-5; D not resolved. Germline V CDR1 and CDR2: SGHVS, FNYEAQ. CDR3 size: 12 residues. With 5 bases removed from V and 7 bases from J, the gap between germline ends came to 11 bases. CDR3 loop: CASSPAGRTQYF. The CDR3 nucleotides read TGTGCCAGCAGCCCCGCAGGACGGACCCAGTACTTC.

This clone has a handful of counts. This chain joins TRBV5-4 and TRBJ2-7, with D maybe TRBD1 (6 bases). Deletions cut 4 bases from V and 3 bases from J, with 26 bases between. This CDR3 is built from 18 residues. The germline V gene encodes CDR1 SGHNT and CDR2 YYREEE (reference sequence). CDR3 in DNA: TGTGCCAGCAGCGATACAGGGTCTCAAACTCCTGGTGGCTACGAGCAGTACTTC. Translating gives CASSDTGSQTPGGYEQYF.

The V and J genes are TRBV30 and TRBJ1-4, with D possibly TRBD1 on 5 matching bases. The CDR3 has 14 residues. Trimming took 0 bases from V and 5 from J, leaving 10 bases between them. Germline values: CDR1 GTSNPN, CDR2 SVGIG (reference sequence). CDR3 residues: CAWSVQGLNEKLFF. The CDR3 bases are TGTGCCTGGAGTGTTCAGGGTCTCAATGAAAAACTGTTTTTT.

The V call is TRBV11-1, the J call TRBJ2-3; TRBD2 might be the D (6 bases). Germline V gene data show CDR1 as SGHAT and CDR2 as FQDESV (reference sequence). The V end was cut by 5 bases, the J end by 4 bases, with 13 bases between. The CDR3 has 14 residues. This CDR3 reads CASSAGIYSDTQYF. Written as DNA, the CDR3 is TGTGCCAGCAGCGCGGGGATTTATTCAGATACGCAGTATTTT.

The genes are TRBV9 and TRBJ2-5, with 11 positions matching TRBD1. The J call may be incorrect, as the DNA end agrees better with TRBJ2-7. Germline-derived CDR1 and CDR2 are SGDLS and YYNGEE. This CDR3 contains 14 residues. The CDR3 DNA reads TGTGCCAGCAGCGTAGGGACAGGGGGCCTCGAGCAGTACTTC. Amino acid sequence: CASSVGTGGLEQYF.

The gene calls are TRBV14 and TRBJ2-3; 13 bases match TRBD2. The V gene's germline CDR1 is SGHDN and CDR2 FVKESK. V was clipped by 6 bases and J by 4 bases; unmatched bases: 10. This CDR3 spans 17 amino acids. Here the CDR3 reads CASSRTSGSLWADTQYF. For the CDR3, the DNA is TGTGCCAGCAGTCGGACTAGCGGGAGTTTATGGGCAGATACGCAGTATTTT.

CDR3 sequence (DNA): TGTGCCAGCAGCTTAATGCCGGGGGACCAAGAGACCCAGTACTTC. It yields the protein CASSLMPGDQETQYF. The V call is TRBV7-3, the J call TRBJ2-5; D might be TRBD2 (6 bases). V lost 1 base, J lost 0 bases, and 9 bases lay in between. This CDR3 has 15 residues. CDR1 is SGHTA, CDR2 FQGTGA, per germline.

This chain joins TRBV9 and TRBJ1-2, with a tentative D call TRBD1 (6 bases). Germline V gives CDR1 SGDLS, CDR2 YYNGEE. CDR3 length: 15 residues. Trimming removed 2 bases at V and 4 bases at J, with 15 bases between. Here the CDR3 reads CASSVSTGNPYGYTF. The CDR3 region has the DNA TGTGCCAGCAGCGTTTCGACAGGAAACCCCTATGGCTACACCTTC.

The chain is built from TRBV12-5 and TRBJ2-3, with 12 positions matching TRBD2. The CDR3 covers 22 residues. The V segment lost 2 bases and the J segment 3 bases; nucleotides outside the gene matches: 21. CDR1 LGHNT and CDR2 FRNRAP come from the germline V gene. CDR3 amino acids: CASGLLGGERLAGERRTDTQYF. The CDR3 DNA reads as TGTGCTAGTGGTTTGTTGGGGGGGGAGAGACTAGCGGGAGAGAGGAGGACAGATACGCAGTATTTT. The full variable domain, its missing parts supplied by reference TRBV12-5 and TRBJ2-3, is DARVTQTPRHKVTEMGQEVTMRCQPILGHNTVFWYRQTMMQGLELLAYFRNRAPLDDSGMPKDRFSAEMPDATLATLKIQPSEPRDSAVYFCASGLLGGERLAGERRTDTQYFGPGTRLTVL.

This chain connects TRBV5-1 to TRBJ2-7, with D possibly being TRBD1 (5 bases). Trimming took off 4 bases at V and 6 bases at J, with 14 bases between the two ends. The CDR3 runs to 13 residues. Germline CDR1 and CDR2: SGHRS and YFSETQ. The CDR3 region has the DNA TGCGCCAGCAGCGGCTTAAATCAGGGCGAGCAGTACTTC. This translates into CASSGLNQGEQYF. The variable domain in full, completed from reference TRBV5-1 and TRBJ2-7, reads KAGVTQTPRYLIKTRGQQVTLSCSPISGHRSVSWYQQTPGQGLQFLFEYFSETQRNKGNFPGRFSGRQFSNSRSEMNVSTLELGDSALYLCASSGLNQGEQYFGPGTRLTVT.

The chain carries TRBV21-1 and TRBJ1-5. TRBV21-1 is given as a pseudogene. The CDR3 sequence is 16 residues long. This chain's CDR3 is CASSIVGSCSNQPQHF. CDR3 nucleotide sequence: TGTGCCAGCAGCATCGTAGGCAGCTGTAGCAATCAGCCCCAGCATTTT.

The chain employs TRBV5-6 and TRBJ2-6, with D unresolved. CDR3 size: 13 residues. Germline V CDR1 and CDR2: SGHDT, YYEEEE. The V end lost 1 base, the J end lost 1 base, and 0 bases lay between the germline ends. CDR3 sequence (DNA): TGTGCCAGCAGCTTGTCTGGGGCCAACGTCCTGACTTTC. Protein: CASSLSGANVLTF.

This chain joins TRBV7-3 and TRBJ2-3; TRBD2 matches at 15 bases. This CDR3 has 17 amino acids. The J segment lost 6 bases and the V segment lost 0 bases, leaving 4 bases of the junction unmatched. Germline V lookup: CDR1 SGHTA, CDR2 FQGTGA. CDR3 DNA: TGTGCCAGCAGCTTAACGGGACTAGCGGGGGGCGGGGATACGCAGTATTTT. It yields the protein CASSLTGLAGGGDTQYF.

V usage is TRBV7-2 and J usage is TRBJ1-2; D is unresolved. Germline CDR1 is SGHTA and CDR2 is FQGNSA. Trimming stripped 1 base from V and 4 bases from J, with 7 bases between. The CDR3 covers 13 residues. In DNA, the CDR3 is TGTGCCAGCAGCTTAGTTTTGTTCTATGGCTACACCTTC. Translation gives CASSLVLFYGYTF. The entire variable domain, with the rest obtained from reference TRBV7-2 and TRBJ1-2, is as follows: GAGVSQSPSNKVTEKGKDVELRCDPISGHTALYWYRQSLGQGLEFLIYFQGNSAPDKSGLPSDRFSAERTGGSVSTLTIQRTQQEDSAVYLCASSLVLFYGYTFGSGTRLTVV.

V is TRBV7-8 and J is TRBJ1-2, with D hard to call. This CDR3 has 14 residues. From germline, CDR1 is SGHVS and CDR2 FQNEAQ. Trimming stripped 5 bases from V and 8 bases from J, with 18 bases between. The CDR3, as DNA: TGTGCCAGCAGCCCCGCGAGGACGGCCTGGGGCTACACCTTC. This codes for CASSPARTAWGYTF.

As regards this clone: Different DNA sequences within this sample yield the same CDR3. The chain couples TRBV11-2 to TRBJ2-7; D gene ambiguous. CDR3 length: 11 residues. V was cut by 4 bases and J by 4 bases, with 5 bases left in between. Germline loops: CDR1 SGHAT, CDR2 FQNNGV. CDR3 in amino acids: CASSSAYEQYF. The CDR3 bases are TGTGCCAGCAGCTCCGCATACGAGCAGTACTTC.

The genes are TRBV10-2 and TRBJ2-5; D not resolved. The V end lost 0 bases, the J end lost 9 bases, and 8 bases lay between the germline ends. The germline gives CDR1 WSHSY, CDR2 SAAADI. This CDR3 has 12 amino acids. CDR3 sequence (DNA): TGCGCCAGCAGTGAGTCTATCGTGGCCCAGTACTTC. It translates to CASSESIVAQYF.

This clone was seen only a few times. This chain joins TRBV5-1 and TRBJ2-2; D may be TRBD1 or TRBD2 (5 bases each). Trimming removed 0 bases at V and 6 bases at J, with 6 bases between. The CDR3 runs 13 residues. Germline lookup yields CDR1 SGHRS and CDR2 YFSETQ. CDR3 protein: CASSLGGAGELFF. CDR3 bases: TGCGCCAGCAGCTTGGGAGGGGCCGGGGAGCTGTTTTTT.

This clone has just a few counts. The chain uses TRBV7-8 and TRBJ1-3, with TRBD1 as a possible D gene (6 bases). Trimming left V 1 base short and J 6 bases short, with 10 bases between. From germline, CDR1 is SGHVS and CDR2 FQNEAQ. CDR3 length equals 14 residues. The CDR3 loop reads CASSLVGGVNTIYF. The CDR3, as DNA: TGTGCCAGCAGCTTAGTCGGGGGCGTAAACACCATATATTTT. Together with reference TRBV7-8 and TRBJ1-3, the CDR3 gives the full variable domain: GAGVSQSPRYKVAKRGQDVALRCDPISGHVSLFWYQQALGQGPEFLTYFQNEAQLDKSGLPSDRFFAERPEGSVSTLKIQRTQQEDSAVYLCASSLVGGVNTIYFGEGSWLTVV.

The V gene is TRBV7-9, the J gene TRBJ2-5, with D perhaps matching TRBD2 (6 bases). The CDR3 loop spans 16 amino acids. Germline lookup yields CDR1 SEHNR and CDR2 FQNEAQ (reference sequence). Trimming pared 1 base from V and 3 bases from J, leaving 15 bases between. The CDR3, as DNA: TGTGCCAGCAGCTTAGGCGGGGAACGGCCTAAAGAGACCCAGTACTTC. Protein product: CASSLGGERPKETQYF. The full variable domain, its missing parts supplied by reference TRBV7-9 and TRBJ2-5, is DTGVSQNPRHKITKRGQNVTFRCDPISEHNRLYWYRQTLGQGPEFLTYFQNEAQLEKSRLLSDRFSAERPKGSFSTLEIQRTEQGDSAMYLCASSLGGERPKETQYFGPGTRLLVL.